This T cell receptor beta chain was found in a study of blood T cell repertoires in COVID-19. In the study overall: Sites in the United States, Italy and Spain provided acute and convalescent COVID-19 samples. Nucleic acid was either cDNA or gDNA, and it came from T cells, B-cell-depleted T cells, or PBMCs.

Per the authors' pipeline: Nucleated cell counts were estimated from reference gene primer amplification. Here immunoSEQ multiplex PCR was the method, and the copy in TCRdb shows in-frame clones only, minus some. The DNA was the basis for D and trimming; V, J and clone size are from that table. The repertoire holds over 140,000 clones, with roughly 80% as singletons. This receptor was taken from a woman in her sixties or seventies with acute or convalescent COVID-19. Material: peripheral blood.

CDR3 region: CATSEGGAYGYTF. DNA for the CDR3: TGTGCCACCAGTGAAGGGGGCGCCTATGGCTACACCTTC. This chain joins TRBV24-1 and TRBJ1-2; 7 bases match TRBD1. Germline-derived CDR1 and CDR2 are KGHDR and SFDVKD. Losses at the gene ends were 4 bases for V and 4 bases for J; bases not matched to a gene: 2. The CDR3 contains 13 residues.